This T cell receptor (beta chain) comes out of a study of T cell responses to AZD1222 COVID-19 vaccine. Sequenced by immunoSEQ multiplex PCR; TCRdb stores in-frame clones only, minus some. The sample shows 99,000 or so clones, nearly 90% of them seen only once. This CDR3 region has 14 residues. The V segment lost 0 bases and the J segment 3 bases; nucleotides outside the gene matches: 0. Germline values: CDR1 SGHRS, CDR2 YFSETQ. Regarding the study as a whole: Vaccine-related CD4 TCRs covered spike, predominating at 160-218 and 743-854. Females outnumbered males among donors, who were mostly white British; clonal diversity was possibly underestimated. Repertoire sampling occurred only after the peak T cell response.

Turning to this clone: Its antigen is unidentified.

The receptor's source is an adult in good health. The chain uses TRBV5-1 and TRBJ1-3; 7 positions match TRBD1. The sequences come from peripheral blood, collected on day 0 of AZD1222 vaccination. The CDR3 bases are TGCGCCAGCAGCTTGGGACAGGGTGGAAACACCATATATTTT. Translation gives CASSLGQGGNTIYF.